Listed below are T cell receptor beta chains from one sample, sequenced in a study of T cell responses to AZD1222 COVID-19 vaccine. Data came from immunoSEQ multiplex PCR; TCRdb stores just in-frame clones and leaves some out. The repertoire includes 150,000 to 200,000 clones, approximately 90% of them detected once, and about 1.5% sits in the top ten. The starting material was peripheral blood, obtained 28 days after the second AZD1222 dose. The receptors stem from an adult who received the AZD1222 COVID-19 vaccine. Each CDR3 is given with its conserved first and last residue. Fields, in order: V gene, clone size, J gene, D gene, CDR3 protein, CDR3 DNA. D genes are given only for firm matches. Clone size is stated in some rows and not others, as once, few, many or a class when expanded.

V gene: TRBV19; clone size: -; J gene: TRBJ1-5; D gene: -; CDR3 protein: CASTGHMRDQPQHF; CDR3 DNA: TGTGCCAGTACGGGACACATGAGGGATCAGCCCCAGCATTTT
V gene: TRBV9; clone size: -; J gene: TRBJ2-7; D gene: TRBD2; CDR3 protein: CASSVGLAPLKQYF; CDR3 DNA: TGTGCCAGCAGCGTAGGACTAGCCCCCTTGAAGCAGTACTTC
V gene: TRBV28; clone size: -; J gene: TRBJ1-1; D gene: -; CDR3 protein: CASSFVRKGYTEAFF; CDR3 DNA: TGTGCCAGCAGTTTCGTGAGGAAGGGTTACACTGAAGCTTTCTTT
V gene: TRBV7-9; clone size: -; J gene: TRBJ2-1; D gene: -; CDR3 protein: CASSTSGETSYNEQFF; CDR3 DNA: TGTGCCAGCAGCACCAGTGGTGAGACGTCCTACAATGAGCAGTTCTTC
V gene: TRBV6-5; clone size: -; J gene: TRBJ2-7; D gene: -; CDR3 protein: CASSYSEGQSASQYF; CDR3 DNA: TGTGCCAGCAGTTACTCGGAGGGACAGTCCGCGTCACAGTACTTC
V gene: TRBV2; clone size: -; J gene: TRBJ2-1; D gene: TRBD2; CDR3 protein: CASSESGRLVEQFF; CDR3 DNA: TGTGCCAGCAGTGAAAGCGGGAGATTGGTTGAGCAGTTCTTC
V gene: TRBV3-1/TRBV3-2; clone size: once; J gene: TRBJ1-3; D gene: -; CDR3 protein: CASSQGTASSGNTIYF; CDR3 DNA: TGTGCCAGCAGCCAAGGCACGGCAAGCTCTGGAAACACCATATATTTT
V gene: TRBV7-6; clone size: -; J gene: TRBJ2-7; D gene: -; CDR3 protein: CASSSLQGSYEQYF; CDR3 DNA: TGTGCCAGCAGCTCACTACAGGGTTCCTACGAGCAGTACTTC
V gene: TRBV3-1/TRBV3-2; clone size: -; J gene: TRBJ1-4; D gene: -; CDR3 protein: CASSSKDRGGFKEKLFF; CDR3 DNA: TGTGCCAGCAGCTCAAAAGACCGCGGGGGATTCAAAGAAAAACTGTTTTTT
V gene: TRBV5-1; clone size: -; J gene: TRBJ2-2; D gene: -; CDR3 protein: CASSLESGRTTGELFF; CDR3 DNA: TGCGCCAGCAGCTTGGAAAGCGGGCGGACCACCGGGGAGCTGTTTTTT
V gene: TRBV21-1; clone size: -; J gene: TRBJ2-2; D gene: -; CDR3 protein: CASSRRTGELFF; CDR3 DNA: TGTGCCAGCAGCAGAAGGACCGGGGAGCTGTTTTTT
V gene: TRBV19; clone size: -; J gene: TRBJ2-7; D gene: -; CDR3 protein: CASSIGGTPSYEQYF; CDR3 DNA: TGTGCCAGTAGTATAGGTGGGACACCGTCCTACGAGCAGTACTTC
V gene: TRBV20-1; clone size: -; J gene: TRBJ2-5; D gene: -; CDR3 protein: CSAQRSETQYF; CDR3 DNA: TGCAGTGCCCAGAGATCGGAGACCCAGTACTTC
V gene: TRBV5-6; clone size: -; J gene: TRBJ1-1; D gene: TRBD1; CDR3 protein: CASSADRGVTEAFF; CDR3 DNA: TGTGCCAGCAGCGCGGACAGGGGGGTCACTGAAGCTTTCTTT